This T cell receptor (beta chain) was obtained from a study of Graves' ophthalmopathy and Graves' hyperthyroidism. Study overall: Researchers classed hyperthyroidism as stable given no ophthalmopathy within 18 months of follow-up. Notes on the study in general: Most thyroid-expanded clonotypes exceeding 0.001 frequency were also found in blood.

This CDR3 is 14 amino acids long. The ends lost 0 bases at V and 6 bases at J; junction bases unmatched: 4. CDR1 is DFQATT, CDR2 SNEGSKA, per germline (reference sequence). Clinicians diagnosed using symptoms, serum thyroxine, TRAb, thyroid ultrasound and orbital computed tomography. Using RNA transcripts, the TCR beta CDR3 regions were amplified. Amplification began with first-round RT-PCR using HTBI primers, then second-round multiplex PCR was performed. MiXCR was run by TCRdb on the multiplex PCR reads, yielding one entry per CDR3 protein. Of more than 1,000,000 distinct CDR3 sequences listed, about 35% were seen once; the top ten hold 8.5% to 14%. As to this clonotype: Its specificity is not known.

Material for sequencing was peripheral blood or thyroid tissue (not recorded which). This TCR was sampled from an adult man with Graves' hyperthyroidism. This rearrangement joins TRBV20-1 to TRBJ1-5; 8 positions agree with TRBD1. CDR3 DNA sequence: TGCAGTGCTAGAGATTCCCAGGGGGCTCAGCCCCAGCATTTT. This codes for CSARDSQGAQPQHF.